This T cell receptor beta chain was sequenced for a study of beta chain features in type 1 diabetes. Study-level findings and limits: PCR may have favored shorter templates equally in patients and controls. The study left unresolved whether HLA type influences TCRB rearrangement.

As regards this clone: The antigen is not known.

Via the markers CD45RO/CCR7/CD25/CD127/CD95/CD27, stem cell-like memory, regulatory, central memory and naive CD4+ cells were sorted. The sequenced template was cDNA made from the entire isolated RNA. The average read count of naive, central memory and regulatory T cell samples was approximately 4 million. Sequencing was performed with immunoSEQ multiplex PCR; in TCRdb, only in-frame clones are kept and a portion is missing. This sample has almost 350,000 clones; under 8.5% occur once, and the top ten carry roughly 0.44%. V lost 2 bases and J 0 bases, leaving 11 bases between the germline ends. The V gene's germline CDR1 is MDHEN and CDR2 SYDVKM. CDR3 length: 16 amino acids.

The TCR comes from a woman aged 18-35 years in good health. The rearrangement links TRBV28 to TRBJ1-5, with unresolved D. Material: central memory CD4+ T cells from blood. Here the CDR3 reads CASSLTWFGSNQPQHF. For the CDR3, the DNA is TGTGCCAGCAGTTTAACGTGGTTTGGTAGCAATCAGCCCCAGCATTTT.